Below are 7 T cell receptor beta chains sequenced from a single sample in a study of cytomegalovirus exposure and HLA in healthy donors. This PCR relied on a set of 60 Vbeta primers and 13 Jbeta primers. Sequenced by immunoSEQ multiplex PCR; TCRdb stores in-frame clones only, minus some. The table has 210,000 or so clones, roughly 81% seen once. Sequenced input: PBMCs. The receptors derive from a girl aged 2 to 10 in good health and CMV-seronegative.

The V gene is TRBV4-2, the J gene TRBJ2-3; D is uncertain. Trimming took off 4 bases at V and 2 bases at J, with 7 bases between the two ends. Germline assignment: CDR1 LGHNA and CDR2 YNFKEQ. The CDR3 is made up of 13 amino acids. The CDR3, as DNA: TGTGCCAGCAGCCGACTTGACACAGATACGCAGTATTTT. This encodes CASSRLDTDTQYF.

V gene TRBV19 combines with J gene TRBJ2-3, with 9 positions matching TRBD1. V shed 6 bases and J 2 bases; nucleotides not matched to a gene: 9. This CDR3 has 16 residues. Germline assignment: CDR1 LNHDA and CDR2 SQIVND (reference sequence). The CDR3 DNA sequence: TGTGCCAGTAGCGAAACCGGGACAGGGATCACAGATACGCAGTATTTT. Amino acid sequence: CASSETGTGITDTQYF. The whole variable domain, filled in from reference TRBV19 and TRBJ2-3, reads DGGITQSPKYLFRKEGQNVTLSCEQNLNHDAMYWYRQDPGQGLRLIYYSQIVNDFQKGDIAEGYSVSREKKESFPLTVTSAQKNPTAFYLCASSETGTGITDTQYFGPGTRLTVL.

This clone was found a few times. The chain links TRBV29-1 to TRBJ2-3; a possible D gene is TRBD1 (6 bases). Germline CDR1 and CDR2: SQVTM and ANQGSEA. The germline V and J ends were trimmed by 7 bases and 3 bases, with 20 bases remaining between them. CDR3 length: 15 amino acids. CDR3 loop: CSAAPPGHQTDTQYF. Written as DNA, the CDR3 is TGCAGCGCCGCCCCTCCGGGACACCAGACAGATACGCAGTATTTT.

The CDR3 protein is CASRGGLYQETQYF. In nucleotides, the CDR3 is TGTGCCAGCAGGGGAGGGTTGTACCAAGAGACCCAGTACTTC. V is TRBV27 and J is TRBJ2-5; TRBD2 matches 7 bases. V was pared by 6 bases and J by 0 bases, with 4 bases of the junction left unmatched. Germline CDR1 MNHEY, CDR2 SMNVEV (reference sequence). The CDR3 consists of 14 residues.

The rearrangement uses TRBV4-1 and TRBJ2-2; possibly TRBD1 for D (5 bases). V was shortened by 1 base and J by 4 bases, with 13 bases between the two germline ends. This CDR3 comprises 16 residues. Germline V CDR1 and CDR2: MGHRA, YSYEKL. Here the CDR3 reads CASSQGWAGPTGELFF. Here the CDR3 DNA reads TGCGCCAGCAGCCAAGGATGGGCAGGGCCCACCGGGGAGCTGTTTTTT.

The V gene is TRBV11-2, the J gene TRBJ1-2, with D perhaps matching TRBD1 (5 bases). The germline CDR1 and CDR2 sequences are SGHAT and FQNNGV. This CDR3 spans 14 amino acids. V was shortened by 10 bases and J by 2 bases, with 17 bases between the two germline ends. This CDR3 reads CATAIGQGNYGYTF. CDR3 bases: TGTGCCACCGCAATCGGGCAGGGCAACTATGGCTACACCTTC.

The CDR3: CASSPWTGSYNEQFF. Here the CDR3 DNA reads TGCGCCAGCAGCCCCTGGACAGGCTCCTACAATGAGCAGTTCTTC. The V and J genes are TRBV5-1 and TRBJ2-1, with TRBD1 matching 7 bases. The CDR3 runs 15 residues. Germline values: CDR1 SGHRS, CDR2 YFSETQ. Losses at the gene ends were 4 bases for V and 0 bases for J; bases not matched to a gene: 4.